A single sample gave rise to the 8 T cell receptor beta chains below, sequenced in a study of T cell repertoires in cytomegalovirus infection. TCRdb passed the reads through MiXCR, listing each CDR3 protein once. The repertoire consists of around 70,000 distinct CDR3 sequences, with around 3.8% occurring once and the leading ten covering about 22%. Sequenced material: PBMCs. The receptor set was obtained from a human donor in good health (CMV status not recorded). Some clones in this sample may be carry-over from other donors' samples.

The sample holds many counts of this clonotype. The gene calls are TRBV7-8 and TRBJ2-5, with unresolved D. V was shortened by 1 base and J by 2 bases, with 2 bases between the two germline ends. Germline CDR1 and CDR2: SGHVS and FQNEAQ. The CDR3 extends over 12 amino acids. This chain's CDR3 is CASSLGQETQYF. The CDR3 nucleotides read TGTGCCAGCAGCTTAGGTCAAGAGACCCAGTACTTC.

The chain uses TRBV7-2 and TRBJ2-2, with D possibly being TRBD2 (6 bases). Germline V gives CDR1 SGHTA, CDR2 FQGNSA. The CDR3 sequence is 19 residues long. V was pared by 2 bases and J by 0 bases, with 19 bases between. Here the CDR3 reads CASSLNAPPGGANTGELFF. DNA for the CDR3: TGTGCCAGCAGCTTAAACGCCCCCCCTGGCGGGGCGAACACCGGGGAGCTGTTTTTT.

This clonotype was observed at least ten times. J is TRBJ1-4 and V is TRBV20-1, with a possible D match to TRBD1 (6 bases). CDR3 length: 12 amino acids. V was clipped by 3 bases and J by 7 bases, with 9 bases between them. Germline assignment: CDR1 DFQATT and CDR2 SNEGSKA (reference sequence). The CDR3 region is CSARRGGEKLFF. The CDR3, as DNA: TGCAGTGCTAGGAGGGGGGGTGAAAAACTGTTTTTT.

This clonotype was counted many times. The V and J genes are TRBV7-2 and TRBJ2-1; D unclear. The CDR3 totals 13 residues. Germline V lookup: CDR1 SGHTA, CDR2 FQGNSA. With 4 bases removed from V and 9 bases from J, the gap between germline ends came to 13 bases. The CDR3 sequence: CASSYHKDGEQFF. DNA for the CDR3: TGTGCCAGCAGCTATCACAAGGACGGTGAGCAGTTCTTC.

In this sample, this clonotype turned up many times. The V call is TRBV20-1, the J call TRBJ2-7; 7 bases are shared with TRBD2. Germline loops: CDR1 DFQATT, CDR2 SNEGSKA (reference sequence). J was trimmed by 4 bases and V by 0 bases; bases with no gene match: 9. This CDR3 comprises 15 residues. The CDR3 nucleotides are TGCAGTGCTAGAGATTGGGCGGGAGCAGCGTACGAGCAGTACTTC. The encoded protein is CSARDWAGAAYEQYF.

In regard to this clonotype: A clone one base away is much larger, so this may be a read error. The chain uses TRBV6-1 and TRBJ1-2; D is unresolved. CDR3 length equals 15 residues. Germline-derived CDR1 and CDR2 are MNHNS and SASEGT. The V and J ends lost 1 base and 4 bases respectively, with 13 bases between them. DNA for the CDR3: TGTGCCAGCAGTGAAGGGCCAGCGAGGATCTATGGCTACACCTTC. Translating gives CASSEGPARIYGYTF.

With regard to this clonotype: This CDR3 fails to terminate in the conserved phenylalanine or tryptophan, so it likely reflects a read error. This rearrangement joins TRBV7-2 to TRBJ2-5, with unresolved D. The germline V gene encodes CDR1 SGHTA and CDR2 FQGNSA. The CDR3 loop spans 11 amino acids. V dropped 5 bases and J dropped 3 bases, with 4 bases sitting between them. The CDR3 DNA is TGTGCCAGCAGCCTGAAAGAGACCCAGTACGTC. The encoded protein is CASSLKETQYV.

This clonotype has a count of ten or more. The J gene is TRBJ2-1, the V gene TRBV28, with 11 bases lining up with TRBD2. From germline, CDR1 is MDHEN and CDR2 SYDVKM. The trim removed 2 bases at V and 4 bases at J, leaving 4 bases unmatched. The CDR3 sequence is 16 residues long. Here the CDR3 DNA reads TGTGCCAGCAGTTTACCCACTAGCGGGAGTTACAATGAGCAGTTCTTC. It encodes CASSLPTSGSYNEQFF.